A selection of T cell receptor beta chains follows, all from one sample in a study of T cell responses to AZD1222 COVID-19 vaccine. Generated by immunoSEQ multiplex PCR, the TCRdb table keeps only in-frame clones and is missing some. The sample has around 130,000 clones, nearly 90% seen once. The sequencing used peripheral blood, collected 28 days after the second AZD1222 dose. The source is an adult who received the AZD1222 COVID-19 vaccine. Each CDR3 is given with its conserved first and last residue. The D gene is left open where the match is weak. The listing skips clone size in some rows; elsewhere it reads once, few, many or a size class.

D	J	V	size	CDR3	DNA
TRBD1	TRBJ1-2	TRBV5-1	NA	CASSAGTGGPYGYTF	TGCGCCAGCAGCGCCGGGACAGGGGGACCCTATGGCTACACCTTC
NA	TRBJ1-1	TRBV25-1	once	CASSEYGPIEAFF	TGTGCCAGCAGTGAATATGGTCCCATTGAAGCTTTCTTT
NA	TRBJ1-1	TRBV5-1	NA	CASRVGTTNTEAFF	TGCGCCAGCAGGGTTGGGACAACGAACACTGAAGCTTTCTTT
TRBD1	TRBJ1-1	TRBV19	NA	CASSPLGDRGGTEAFF	TGTGCCAGTAGTCCTCTAGGGGACAGGGGCGGGACTGAAGCTTTCTTT
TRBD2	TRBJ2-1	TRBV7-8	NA	CASSRARGLAYNEQFF	TGTGCCAGCAGCCGAGCCCGGGGACTAGCATACAATGAGCAGTTCTTC
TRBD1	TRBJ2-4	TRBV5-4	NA	CASSLGTGGSWAKNIQYF	TGTGCCAGCAGCTTGGGGACAGGGGGCAGTTGGGCCAAAAACATTCAGTACTTC
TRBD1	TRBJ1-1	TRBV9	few	CASSWGTANTEAFF	TGTGCCAGCAGCTGGGGGACAGCGAACACTGAAGCTTTCTTT
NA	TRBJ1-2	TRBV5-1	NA	CASSLAGEDYGYTF	TGCGCCAGCAGCTTGGCGGGGGAGGACTATGGCTACACCTTC
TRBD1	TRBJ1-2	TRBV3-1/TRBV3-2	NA	CASSRGQGGEGYTF	TGTGCCAGCAGCCGAGGACAGGGGGGTGAGGGCTACACCTTC
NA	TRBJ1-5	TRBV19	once	CASSIDTQFNQPQHF	TGTGCCAGTAGTATAGATACACAGTTTAATCAGCCCCAGCATTTT
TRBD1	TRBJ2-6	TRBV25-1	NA	CASNQGAGANVLTF	TGTGCCAGCAACCAGGGGGCTGGGGCCAACGTCCTGACTTTC
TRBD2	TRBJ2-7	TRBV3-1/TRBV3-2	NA	CASSPREGAHEQYF	TGTGCCAGCAGCCCGCGGGAGGGAGCCCACGAGCAGTACTTC
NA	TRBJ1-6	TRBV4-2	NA	CASSQSSRTSLHF	TGTGCCAGCAGCCAGAGCTCTCGGACTTCCCTCCACTTT
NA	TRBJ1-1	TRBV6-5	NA	CASGYGENTEAFF	TGTGCCAGCGGGTACGGGGAGAACACTGAAGCTTTCTTT
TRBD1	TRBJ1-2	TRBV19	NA	CASSDFRGGRNYGYTF	TGTGCCAGTAGTGACTTCAGGGGGGGGCGTAACTATGGCTACACCTTC
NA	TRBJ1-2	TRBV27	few	CASSLSSPTYGYTF	TGTGCCAGCAGTTTATCGAGCCCCACCTATGGCTACACCTTC
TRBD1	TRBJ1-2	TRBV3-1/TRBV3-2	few	CASSQADRGGYGYTF	TGTGCCAGCAGCCAAGCGGACAGGGGTGGATATGGCTACACCTTC
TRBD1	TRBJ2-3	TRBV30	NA	CAWRGDRGSQYF	TGTGCCTGGAGAGGGGACAGAGGGTCGCAGTATTTT
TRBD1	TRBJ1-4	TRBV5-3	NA	CARSLVRDRGSNEKLFF	TGTGCCAGAAGCTTGGTTAGGGACAGGGGTAGCAATGAAAAACTGTTTTTT
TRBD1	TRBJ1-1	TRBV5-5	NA	CASSLTGDTEAFF	TGTGCCAGCAGCTTGACAGGGGACACTGAAGCTTTCTTT
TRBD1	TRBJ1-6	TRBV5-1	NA	CASSLTGGNSPLHF	TGCGCCAGCAGCTTGACAGGGGGGAATTCACCCCTCCACTTT
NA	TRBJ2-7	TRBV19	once	CASSLTHPIYEQYF	TGTGCCAGTAGTCTGACACATCCGATCTACGAGCAGTACTTC
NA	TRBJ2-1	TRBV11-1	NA	CASSTRVNEQFF	TGTGCCAGCAGTACCAGGGTTAATGAGCAGTTCTTC
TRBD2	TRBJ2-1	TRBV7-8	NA	CASSFSGAYNEQFF	TGTGCCAGCAGCTTTAGCGGGGCCTACAATGAGCAGTTCTTC
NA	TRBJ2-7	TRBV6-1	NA	CASSEQVPTGIMDEQYF	TGTGCCAGCAGTGAACAGGTCCCGACTGGGATAATGGACGAGCAGTACTTC
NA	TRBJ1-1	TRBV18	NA	CASSPQGAVGTEAFF	TGTGCCAGCTCACCACAGGGTGCGGTAGGCACTGAAGCTTTCTTT
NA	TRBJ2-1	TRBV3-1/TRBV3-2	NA	CASSQEEVGQFF	TGTGCCAGCAGCCAAGAGGAGGTCGGGCAGTTCTTC
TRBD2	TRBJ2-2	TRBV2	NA	CASSSSGGGTGELFF	TGTGCCAGCAGTTCGAGCGGGGGGGGCACCGGGGAGCTGTTTTTT
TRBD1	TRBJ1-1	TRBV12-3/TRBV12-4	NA	CASSPRQGAEAFF	TGTGCCAGCAGTCCCAGACAGGGGGCGGAAGCTTTCTTT
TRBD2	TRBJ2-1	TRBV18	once	CASSPPSGANNEQFF	TGTGCCAGCTCACCGCCTAGCGGAGCGAACAATGAGCAGTTCTTC
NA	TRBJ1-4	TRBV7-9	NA	CASSFGRTNEKLFF	TGTGCCAGCAGCTTTGGCAGGACTAATGAAAAACTGTTTTTT
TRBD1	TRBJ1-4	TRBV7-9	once	CASSLAGQGLGEKLFF	TGTGCCAGCAGCTTAGCGGGACAGGGGCTGGGGGAAAAACTGTTTTTT
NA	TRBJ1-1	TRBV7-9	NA	CASSPLGQEDTEAFF	TGTGCCAGCAGCCCCTTGGGACAAGAGGACACTGAAGCTTTCTTT
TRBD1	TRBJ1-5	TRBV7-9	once	CASSTTGGNQPQHF	TGTGCCAGCAGTACGACAGGGGGAAATCAGCCCCAGCATTTT
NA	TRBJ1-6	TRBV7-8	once	CASSPRGGPMDSPLHF	TGTGCCAGCAGCCCGCGTGGAGGGCCGATGGATTCACCCCTCCACTTT
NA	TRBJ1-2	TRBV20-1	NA	CSLTDNYGYTF	TGCAGCTTAACAGATAACTATGGCTACACCTTC
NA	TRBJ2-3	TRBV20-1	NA	CSVREGDTQYF	TGCAGTGTTCGGGAAGGAGATACGCAGTATTTT
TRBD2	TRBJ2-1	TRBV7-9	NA	CASSLTSGLSSYNEQFF	TGTGCCAGCAGCTTGACTAGCGGGTTAAGCTCCTACAATGAGCAGTTCTTC
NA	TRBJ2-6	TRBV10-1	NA	CASTPRGPRISGANVLTF	TGCGCCAGCACTCCAAGGGGTCCAAGGATCTCTGGGGCCAACGTCCTGACTTTC
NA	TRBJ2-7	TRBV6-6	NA	CASSYPPELHPYEQYF	TGTGCCAGCAGTTACCCGCCCGAATTACACCCCTACGAGCAGTACTTC
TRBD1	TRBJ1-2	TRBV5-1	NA	CASSTLQGAYGYTF	TGCGCCAGCAGCACCTTACAGGGGGCTTATGGCTACACCTTC
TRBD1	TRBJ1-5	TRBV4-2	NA	CASSQRFTGTGNQPQHF	TGTGCCAGCAGCCAACGGTTCACCGGGACAGGGAATCAGCCCCAGCATTTT
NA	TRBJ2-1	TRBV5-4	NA	CASSPTGADNEQFF	TGTGCCAGCAGCCCCACAGGAGCGGACAATGAGCAGTTCTTC
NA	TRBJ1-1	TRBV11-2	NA	CASSLVGGDTEAFF	TGTGCCAGCAGCTTAGTAGGGGGGGACACTGAAGCTTTCTTT
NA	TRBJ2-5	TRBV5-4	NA	CASSLARDGKTQYF	TGTGCCAGCAGCTTAGCCCGGGACGGGAAGACCCAGTACTTC
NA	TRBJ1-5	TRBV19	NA	CASSTSRFGNQPQHF	TGTGCCAGTAGTACAAGCAGGTTCGGCAATCAGCCCCAGCATTTT
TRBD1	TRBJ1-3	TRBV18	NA	CASSPPRTGSGNTIYF	TGTGCCAGCTCACCACCAAGGACAGGGAGCGGAAACACCATATATTTT
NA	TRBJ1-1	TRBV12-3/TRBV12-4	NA	CASSQGGNTEAFF	TGTGCCAGCAGCCAAGGGGGGAACACTGAAGCTTTCTTT
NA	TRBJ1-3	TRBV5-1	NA	CASSLSLTGISGNTIYF	TGCGCCAGCAGCTTGTCACTGACGGGGATCTCTGGAAACACCATATATTTT
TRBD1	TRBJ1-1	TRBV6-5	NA	CASSRRQGDTEAFF	TGTGCCAGCAGCAGACGGCAGGGGGACACTGAAGCTTTCTTT
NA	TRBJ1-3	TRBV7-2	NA	CASSPTPGAAGNTIYF	TGTGCCAGCAGCCCCACCCCGGGGGCGGCTGGAAACACCATATATTTT
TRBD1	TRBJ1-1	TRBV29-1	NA	CSVVPGQGLPGAFF	TGCAGCGTTGTCCCGGGACAGGGACTACCCGGAGCTTTCTTT
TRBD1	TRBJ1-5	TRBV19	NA	CASTPGAQGAISNQPQHF	TGTGCCAGTACCCCAGGGGCACAGGGGGCCATTAGCAATCAGCCCCAGCATTTT